This entry describes one T cell receptor beta chain. The clone's antigen remains unknown. Base qualities are not recorded, but no much larger clone differs from it by a single base. The data originate from a study of Ad26.COV2.S vaccination and SARS-CoV-2 variants (dated by TCRdb to the early 2020s). At the level of the whole study: Vaccine-arm donors came from COV1001, a multicentre, randomized, double-blind, placebo-controlled phase I-IIa trial of Ad26.COV2.S in healthy adults. Trial participants were randomized into five groups of five: low-dose or high-dose Ad26.COV2.S given once or twice, or placebo on both occasions. Investigators remained blinded to trial group allocation during experiments and outcome assessment. The TCR-sequenced set comprised about 32 samples: about 19 Ad26.COV2.S vaccine recipients, 5 placebo recipients and 8 SARS-CoV-2 convalescent individuals. Ad26.COV2.S was administered intramuscularly at 5 x 10^10 or 1 x 10^11 viral particles, either as a single shot or as two shots given 56 days apart. TCRbeta repertoire sequencing was used to assess the specificity and breadth of SARS-CoV-2-reactive T cell receptors after Ad26.COV2.S vaccination.

The treatment or condition label for this specimen denotes: roughly 20 received Ad26.COV2.S at low or high dose, single or two shots; about five received placebo; per-sample allocation not given. Repertoires of vaccine and placebo recipients were sequenced from samples collected on day 63 after the first injection. Between 29 July and 7 August 2020, Cohort 1b enrolled around 24 adults aged 18-55 years at one site in Boston, USA. As a vaccine, Ad26.COV2.S was a replication-incompetent adenovirus type 26 vector that expressed a prefusion-stabilized SARS-CoV-2 spike protein derived from the original Wuhan strain. The study at large found these results: Vaccine and placebo recipients had comparable non-spike TCR breadth, which fits with the vaccine containing only spike. According to the authors, total T cell responses may have been underestimated by the TCR breadth and depth analyses. Spike-specific TCR breadth was higher in Ad26.COV2.S recipients than in placebo recipients (P = 0.0014). The study was not powered to compare responses between vaccine doses or regimens. Substantial breadth of spike-specific CD8+ and CD4+ T cell responses was reported after vaccination.

For CDR1 and CDR2, the germline V gene (reference sequence) lists DFQATT and SNEGSKA. Including cysteine and phenylalanine, the CDR3 has 14 amino acids. Solely the CDR3 DNA is kept, with 42 bases framed from the first base. The germline ends are 11 bases apart after V is trimmed by 3 bases and J by 5 bases. The immunoSEQ Assay was the method used to sequence TCRbeta CDR3 regions. After extraction, genomic DNA underwent amplification by bias-controlled multiplex PCR, followed by high-throughput sequencing. On the authors' methods: To quantify the absolute abundance of every unique TCRbeta CDR3 region, sequences were collapsed and filtered. T cell fraction was estimated by normalizing TCRbeta template counts to usable DNA, with usable DNA measured through amplification of reference genes found in all nucleated cells. Repertoire TCRs were annotated as SARS-CoV-2-specific when V gene, CDR3 amino acid sequence and J gene were exactly matched to a known reactive TCR set. MIRA supplied the reference SARS-CoV-2 TCR set, which was filtered for enrichment in COVID-19-positive ImmuneCODE repertoires so that public or cross-reactive TCRs were removed. Based on the MIRA antigens, annotated TCRs were further analysed at the level of specific ORF or position within ORF. Depth was the summed frequency of annotated unique rearrangements, while breadth was defined as annotated unique rearrangements over total unique productive rearrangements. Group comparisons of TCR breadth used two-sided Wilcoxon rank-sum tests. TCRdb retrieved this table from immuneACCESS and kept in-frame rearrangements only. Not all clones are present; in checked studies, unresolved V genes account for under half, and no reason is known for the remainder. That table supplies the V and J calls and clone size; D and trimming were determined from the DNA. The sample profile shows some 480,000 clones; 70% to 90% of them were found once. The ten largest clones capture more than 10% of the sample.

The clonotype was recovered from a person between 18 and 65 years old who received the Ad26.COV2.S COVID-19 vaccine or a placebo. Sequencing was performed on peripheral blood, taken in a trial of Ad26.COV2.S vaccine versus placebo. This chain joins TRBV20-1 to TRBJ1-6; the D segment cannot be called with confidence. CDR3 loop: CSASGQTNNSPLHF. The DNA sequence reads TGCAGTGCTAGTGGTCAGACAAATAATTCACCCCTCCACTTT.